The 18 T cell receptor beta chains below come from one sample, sequenced in a study of blood T cell dynamics during melanoma immunotherapy. Clones were sequenced by immunoSEQ multiplex PCR, and TCRdb holds only the in-frame ones, with some missing. This table has more than 8,000 clones, more than 65% appearing once. Time point here: pre-treatment baseline. Sequences were derived from blood, sampled from a patient treated with checkpoint blockade. The receptors derive from a human donor with melanoma.

The chain links TRBV18 to TRBJ2-7; D unresolved. CDR1 and CDR2 from the germline V gene are KGHSH and LQKENI. V gave up 0 bases and J gave up 2 bases, with 8 bases separating them. The CDR3 totals 14 residues. The chain's CDR3 is CASSPPGRPYEQYF. In DNA, the CDR3 is TGTGCCAGCTCACCACCGGGCCGCCCCTACGAGCAGTACTTC.

This chain connects TRBV11-2 to TRBJ2-7, with 8 bases aligning to TRBD1. The CDR3 totals 17 residues. Trimming at V came to 1 base and at J to 5 bases, leaving 13 bases not matched to a gene. Germline V gene sequence: CDR1 SGHAT, CDR2 FQNNGV. The CDR3 bases are TGTGCCAGCAGCTTAGTGGGGGGCGGGACAGGTTGGCACGAGCAGTACTTC. Its translation is CASSLVGGGTGWHEQYF.

This chain joins TRBV15 and TRBJ1-2; D unresolved. Germline V gene sequence: CDR1 LNHNV, CDR2 YYDKDF (reference sequence). The ends were cut back, 0 bases at V and 0 bases at J, with 11 bases in the middle. The CDR3 contains 16 residues. CDR3 sequence reads: CATSRDGQHPNYGYTF. In DNA form, the CDR3 reads TGTGCCACCAGCAGAGATGGGCAGCACCCTAACTATGGCTACACCTTC.

The chain links TRBV28 to TRBJ2-2; D gene ambiguous. V was pared by 2 bases and J by 8 bases, with 3 bases between. There are 11 residues in the CDR3. Looked up from germline, CDR1 is MDHEN and CDR2 is SYDVKM. The CDR3, as DNA: TGTGCCAGCAGTTTACGGGGGGAGCTGTTTTTT. Its protein is CASSLRGELFF.

The sample holds one count of this clone. The chain couples TRBV11-2 to TRBJ2-3, with 13 nucleotides matching TRBD2. V trimming: 5 bases; J trimming: 6 bases; junction bases outside the gene matches: 14. Looked up from germline, CDR1 is SGHAT and CDR2 is FQNNGV. The length of the CDR3 is 18 residues. Written as DNA, the CDR3 is TGTGCCAGCAGCCACGGACGCCCGGGACTAGCGGGACTTGATACGCAGTATTTT. It specifies CASSHGRPGLAGLDTQYF.

The V and J genes are TRBV30 and TRBJ1-5; D is possibly TRBD1 (6 bases). This CDR3 is 14 amino acids long. Germline V gene data show CDR1 as GTSNPN and CDR2 as SVGIG (reference sequence). Deletions cut 0 bases from V and 6 bases from J, with 12 bases between. In DNA, the CDR3 is TGTGCCTGGAGTGTAGGGGGGCAGATTCAGCCCCAGCATTTT. Protein sequence: CAWSVGGQIQPQHF.

The genes are TRBV10-1 and TRBJ2-1; D call uncertain. With 0 bases removed from V and 0 bases from J, the gap between germline ends came to 9 bases. The CDR3 extends over 16 amino acids. The germline V gene has CDR1 WNHNN and CDR2 SYGVQD (reference sequence). The CDR3 here is CASSESPLGSYNEQFF. CDR3 coding DNA: TGCGCCAGCAGTGAGTCCCCTCTTGGCTCCTACAATGAGCAGTTCTTC.

J is TRBJ1-6 and V is TRBV5-1; the D gene is possibly TRBD1 (6 bases). The CDR3 consists of 17 residues. With 0 bases removed from V and 7 bases from J, the gap between germline ends came to 17 bases. CDR1 is SGHRS and CDR2 is YFSETQ in the germline V gene. In DNA form, the CDR3 reads TGCGCCAGCAGCTTGGCCGGGGGGGCAGGGGTGAATTCACCCCTCCACTTT. Its protein is CASSLAGGAGVNSPLHF.

Only a few counts were recorded for this clone. This chain connects TRBV9 to TRBJ2-5, with 8 nucleotides matching TRBD2. CDR1 and CDR2 (germline): SGDLS, YYNGEE. CDR3 length: 16 amino acids. Trimming cost V 0 bases and J 5 bases; bases outside gene matches: 9. CDR3: CASSVGSREGVETQYF. The CDR3 bases are TGTGCCAGCAGCGTAGGGTCTCGGGAGGGGGTTGAGACCCAGTACTTC.

This clone was detected only once. The gene calls are TRBV6-1 and TRBJ1-2; D is uncertain. The germline V gene has CDR1 MNHNS and CDR2 SASEGT. The V end lost 1 base, the J end lost 4 bases, and 10 bases lay between the germline ends. This CDR3 has 14 residues. In DNA, the CDR3 is TGTGCCAGCAGTGAAGGGGCCGGGATCTATGGCTACACCTTC. Translating gives CASSEGAGIYGYTF.

The gene calls are TRBV19 and TRBJ2-2; 8 nucleotides line up with TRBD2. CDR3 size: 16 residues. V dropped 4 bases and J dropped 6; count of bases not matched to a gene: 10. Germline lookup yields CDR1 LNHDA and CDR2 SQIVND (reference sequence). CDR3 in DNA: TGTGCCAGTAGTAAGGAAGCGGGAGTGGTAGCCGGGGAGCTGTTTTTT. Translation: CASSKEAGVVAGELFF.

The V gene is TRBV27, the J gene TRBJ2-3; the D is unclear. The V and J ends lost 5 bases and 0 bases respectively, with 9 bases between them. The CDR3 is 14 residues long. Germline CDR1 and CDR2: MNHEY and SMNVEV (reference sequence). In nucleotides, the CDR3 is TGTGCCAGCAGTCCCCTGGACAGCACAGATACGCAGTATTTT. This codes for CASSPLDSTDTQYF.

The chain has TRBV2 and TRBJ1-2, with D uncertain. CDR3 length: 12 amino acids. Germline CDR1 and CDR2: SNHLY and FYNNEI. V lost 6 bases and J lost 4, with 9 bases in between. CDR3 sequence: CASSTDGYGYTF. In DNA form, the CDR3 reads TGTGCCAGCAGCACAGATGGCTATGGCTACACCTTC.

The V and J genes are TRBV6-1 and TRBJ1-1; TRBD1 agrees at 8 bases. The CDR3 runs to 16 residues. V shed 1 base and J 2 bases; nucleotides not matched to a gene: 6. CDR1 MNHNS and CDR2 SASEGT come from the germline V gene. The CDR3 reads CASSEESGTGNTEAFF. CDR3 coding DNA: TGTGCCAGCAGTGAAGAATCCGGGACAGGTAACACTGAAGCTTTCTTT.

Here the CDR3 reads CASSESGTGNNEQFF. CDR3 nucleotides: TGTGCCAGCAGTGAATCCGGGACAGGAAACAATGAGCAGTTCTTC. V gene TRBV2 combines with J gene TRBJ2-1, with 8 bases matching TRBD1. Germline-derived CDR1 and CDR2 are SNHLY and FYNNEI. This CDR3 is built from 15 residues. The junction had 5 bases not matched to a gene; V was cut back by 2 bases and J by 5 bases.

This clone was observed a handful of times. J is TRBJ1-1 and V is TRBV28; D is ambiguous. Trimming removed 5 bases at V and 3 bases at J, with 10 bases between. The CDR3 has 13 amino acids. Per germline, CDR1 MDHEN and CDR2 SYDVKM. CDR3 residues: CASSDTEYTEAFF. The CDR3 nucleotides are TGTGCCAGCAGTGACACTGAGTACACTGAAGCTTTCTTT.

This chain links TRBV9 with TRBJ1-3; a weak D match, TRBD1 (5 bases). Germline V gives CDR1 SGDLS, CDR2 YYNGEE. The V end lost 3 bases, the J end lost 3 bases, and 13 bases lay between the germline ends. This CDR3 has 15 amino acids. The CDR3 DNA follows: TGTGCCAGCAGCGCTGATGGGGGGGTTGGAAACACCATATATTTT. It translates to CASSADGGVGNTIYF.

The chain combines TRBV7-2 with TRBJ1-1, with no clear D. The CDR3 has 13 amino acids. Germline values: CDR1 SGHTA, CDR2 FQGNSA. Trimming took off 1 base at V and 0 bases at J, with 3 bases between the two ends. The CDR3 is CASSLDMNTEAFF. DNA of the CDR3: TGTGCCAGCAGCTTAGACATGAACACTGAAGCTTTCTTT. The variable domain in full, completed from reference TRBV7-2 and TRBJ1-1, reads GAGVSQSPSNKVTEKGKDVELRCDPISGHTALYWYRQSLGQGLEFLIYFQGNSAPDKSGLPSDRFSAERTGGSVSTLTIQRTQQEDSAVYLCASSLDMNTEAFFGQGTRLTVV.